This TCR beta chain comes out of a study of blood T cell repertoires in COVID-19. Study details: The study drew acute and convalescent COVID-19 samples from the United States, Italy and Spain. T cells, B-cell-depleted T cells, or PBMCs provided the cDNA or gDNA that served as material.

Authors' methods: Amplified reference gene primers provided the basis for estimating nucleated cell counts. This table comes from immunoSEQ multiplex PCR, and its TCRdb copy is limited to in-frame clones, with some not included. D and trimming come from the DNA, and the V and J calls and clone size come from that table. The table has roughly 700,000 clones, about nine tenths seen once. Sequencing was carried out using peripheral blood. The receptor was derived from a woman aged 18-30 years with acute or convalescent COVID-19.

The CDR3 spells CASRTGPNMNTEAFF. The CDR3 DNA reads as TGTGCCAGTAGGACAGGTCCCAACATGAACACTGAAGCTTTCTTT. The chain has TRBV19 and TRBJ1-1; a weak D match, TRBD1 (6 bases). V lost 6 bases, J lost 0 bases, and 14 bases lay in between. The CDR3 contains 15 residues. CDR1 LNHDA and CDR2 SQIVND come from the germline V gene (reference sequence).